Following are 21 T cell receptor beta chains from one sample sequenced in a study of breast tumors, draining lymph nodes, adjacent tissues. TCRdb reanalysed the multiplex PCR reads using MiXCR and keeps one entry per CDR3 protein. The sample carries 66,000 or so distinct CDR3 sequences, approximately 40% recorded once. The sequenced material came from breast tumor tissue. These receptors came from a female donor with breast cancer. Some clones in this sample may be carry-over from other donors' samples.

This clonotype was found many times. The chain combines TRBV2 with TRBJ2-7; D uncertain. V was shortened by 2 bases and J by 2 bases, with 13 bases between the two germline ends. The germline CDR1 and CDR2 sequences are SNHLY and FYNNEI. CDR3 size: 15 residues. The CDR3: CASSEWEQYTYEQYF. Written as DNA, the CDR3 is TGTGCCAGCAGTGAATGGGAACAGTACACCTACGAGCAGTACTTC.

The chain carries TRBV7-6 and TRBJ2-7, with 11 bases matching TRBD2. There are 15 residues in the CDR3. Germline V lookup: CDR1 SGHVS, CDR2 FNYEAQ. After removal of 5 bases from V and 2 bases from J, the junction contained 5 bases not matched to a gene. The chain's CDR3 is CASSPGTSGTYEQYF. The CDR3 coding sequence is TGTGCCAGCAGCCCAGGGACTAGCGGAACCTACGAGCAGTACTTC.

The V and J genes are TRBV20-1 and TRBJ1-6; 11 bases map to TRBD1. CDR1 DFQATT and CDR2 SNEGSKA come from the germline V gene (reference sequence). This CDR3 spans 15 amino acids. The V gene end was trimmed by 1 base and the J gene end by 9 bases; junction bases not matched to a gene: 5. CDR3 in amino acids: CSARGTGGASSPLHF. The CDR3 nucleotides read TGCAGTGCTAGAGGGACAGGGGGCGCCTCTTCACCCCTCCACTTT.

This clonotype was seen once. The rearrangement links TRBV28 to TRBJ1-1, with 8 bases lining up with TRBD1. V gave up 2 bases and J gave up 11 bases; unmatched junction bases: 7. Germline V CDR1 and CDR2: MDHEN, SYDVKM. The CDR3 is 13 amino acids. The CDR3 DNA is TGTGCCAGCAGTTTAGCAGGGGGCGTCAGTGCTTTCTTT. Encoded protein: CASSLAGGVSAFF.

The rearrangement links TRBV5-1 to TRBJ2-5, with 7 bases that match TRBD2. Germline V CDR1 and CDR2: SGHRS, YFSETQ. There are 14 residues in the CDR3. The V gene end was trimmed by 4 bases and the J gene end by 9 bases; junction bases not matched to a gene: 12. The CDR3 DNA sequence: TGCGCCAGCAGCGCGGGAGAAGTCCAAGGGGCCCAGTACTTC. This sequence encodes CASSAGEVQGAQYF. The complete variable domain, with remaining parts taken from reference TRBV5-1 and TRBJ2-5, reads KAGVTQTPRYLIKTRGQQVTLSCSPISGHRSVSWYQQTPGQGLQFLFEYFSETQRNKGNFPGRFSGRQFSNSRSEMNVSTLELGDSALYLCASSAGEVQGAQYFGPGTRLLVL.

This clonotype was observed a handful of times. The chain links TRBV28 to TRBJ1-5, with D perhaps TRBD1 (5 bases). This CDR3 is built from 15 residues. V lost 10 bases, J lost 3 bases, and 19 bases lay in between. The germline CDR1 and CDR2 sequences are MDHEN and SYDVKM. CDR3 bases: TGTGCCATCACGTCGGGGCATGGGGTCAATCAGCCCCAGCATTTT. Translated, it gives CAITSGHGVNQPQHF.

In regard to this clonotype: Lacking the conserved final phenylalanine or tryptophan, this CDR3 likely reflects a read error. This chain links TRBV6-5 with TRBJ1-4, with TRBD1 identical over 8 bases. J was trimmed by 8 bases and V by 4 bases; bases with no gene match: 12. The CDR3 spans 16 residues. Germline V gives CDR1 MNHEY, CDR2 SVGAGI. CDR3 nucleotide sequence: TGTGCCAGCAGTTCCTTTTCCAGGGGGCTAGGAGAAAAACTGTTTCTT. Its translation is CASSSFSRGLGEKLFL.

The chain couples TRBV20-1 to TRBJ1-3, with D perhaps TRBD1 (6 bases). This CDR3 contains 15 residues. V gave up 4 bases and J gave up 4 bases, with 17 bases separating them. CDR1 is DFQATT and CDR2 is SNEGSKA in the germline V gene (reference sequence). The CDR3 is CSAIVARGFGNTIYF. CDR3 nucleotide sequence: TGCAGTGCTATAGTCGCCAGGGGTTTCGGAAACACCATATATTTT.

Note on this clonotype: A much larger clonotype is one base distant, so this may be a read error. The chain couples TRBV3-1 to TRBJ2-3; D call uncertain. The CDR3 is 12 residues long. CDR1 is LGHDT, CDR2 YNNKEL, per germline (reference sequence). The germline V and J ends were trimmed by 3 bases and 10 bases, with 11 bases remaining between them. CDR3 sequence (DNA): TGTGCCAGCAGCCAGATGGCTCATGCGCAGTATTTT. This translates into CASSQMAHAQYF.

In its sample, this clonotype was seen many times. The chain combines TRBV12-3 or TRBV12-4 with TRBJ2-1; either TRBD1 or TRBD2 may fit D (5 bases each). The CDR3 length is 18 residues. With 5 bases removed from V and 6 bases from J, the gap between germline ends came to 26 bases. CDR3 in DNA: TGTGCCAGCAGTCCTAGGGGCGGGTTGCCGGTAGGGAGCAATGAGCAGTTCTTC. This translates into CASSPRGGLPVGSNEQFF.

Details on this clonotype: A much larger clone lies one base from this, so it may be a read error. The chain joins TRBV6-5 to TRBJ1-2, with TRBD1 matching 8 bases. The CDR3 spans 14 residues. Germline V CDR1 and CDR2: MNHEY, SVGAGI. The CDR3 is CASSHSGGSYGYTF. The DNA of the CDR3 is TGTGCCAGCAGTCACTCAGGGGGCTCCTATGGCTACACCTTC.

Comments on this clonotype: A read error is likely, as this CDR3 ends without the conserved phenylalanine or tryptophan. V gene TRBV5-1 combines with J gene TRBJ2-7; 8 bases line up with TRBD1. The germline V gene has CDR1 SGHRS and CDR2 YFSETQ. Unmatched junction bases numbered 4, after V lost 5 bases and J lost 3 bases. CDR3 length: 13 residues. The CDR3: CASRPTGDYEQYL. CDR3 sequence (DNA): TGCGCCAGCAGACCGACAGGGGACTACGAGCAGTACCTC.

Many counts were recorded for this clonotype. The rearrangement links TRBV7-6 to TRBJ1-6; TRBD1 matches at 8 bases. After removal of 5 bases from V and 10 bases from J, the junction contained 13 bases not matched to a gene. The CDR3 is 16 residues long. Per the germline V gene, CDR1 is SGHVS and CDR2 is FNYEAQ. DNA for the CDR3: TGTGCCAGCAGCGCGGATAGACAGGGGATGGTGTCACCCCTCCACTTT. Amino acid sequence: CASSADRQGMVSPLHF.

By its share, this clonotype is medium-sized. J is TRBJ2-5 and V is TRBV10-3; 7 bases map to TRBD1. The CDR3 loop spans 11 amino acids. Trimming took 11 bases from V and 4 from J; bases not matched to a gene: 4. CDR1 and CDR2 from the germline V gene are ENHRY and SYGVKD. The CDR3 sequence: CAARGLETQYF. In DNA form, the CDR3 reads TGTGCCGCGAGGGGGCTAGAGACCCAGTACTTC.

A word on this clonotype: This may arise from a read error, as a much more abundant clone is one base away. The chain links TRBV6-5 to TRBJ2-3; tentative D call: TRBD1 (6 bases). Germline lookup yields CDR1 MNHEY and CDR2 SVGAGI. The CDR3 consists of 16 residues. CDR3 nucleotides: TGTGCCAGCAGTCCGATCGACAGGACACGCACAGATATGCAGTATTTT. It yields the protein CASSPIDRTRTDMQYF.

Ten or more counts support this clonotype. The gene calls are TRBV10-1 and TRBJ1-1; 7 bases map to TRBD1. The germline CDR1 and CDR2 sequences are WNHNN and SYGVQD (reference sequence). The J segment lost 0 bases and the V segment lost 7 bases, leaving 5 bases of the junction unmatched. The CDR3 spans 14 residues. CDR3 region: CASIGRGMNTEAFF. CDR3 nucleotides: TGCGCCAGCATCGGCAGGGGGATGAACACTGAAGCTTTCTTT.

This clonotype turned up a few times. A much larger clone differs by one base, so this may be a read error. The DNA of the CDR3 is TGCAGTGCTAGAGATGTTAGAGGGGCACCATACGAGCAGTACTTC. Its protein product is CSARDVRGAPYEQYF. The rearrangement uses TRBV20-1 and TRBJ2-7; D tentatively fits TRBD1 or TRBD2 (5 bases each). Germline lookup yields CDR1 DFQATT and CDR2 SNEGSKA (reference sequence). V gave up 0 bases and J gave up 4 bases, with 16 bases separating them. This CDR3 has 15 residues.

The sample holds many counts of this clonotype. The chain uses TRBV7-2 and TRBJ2-7; D remains ambiguous. CDR1 is SGHTA, CDR2 FQGNSA, per germline. The CDR3 runs to 13 residues. Trimming pared 1 base from V and 5 bases from J, leaving 9 bases between. CDR3 sequence: CASSLGYSNEQYF. The CDR3 coding sequence is TGTGCCAGCAGCTTAGGGTATAGCAACGAGCAGTACTTC.

DNA for the CDR3: TGTGCCAGCAGCTTTAGTTCGGTAATGGACACTGAAGCTTTCTTT. As protein: CASSFSSVMDTEAFF. The chain has TRBV7-2 and TRBJ1-1; the D is unclear. Trimming removed 3 bases at V and 3 bases at J, with 14 bases between. This CDR3 is 15 amino acids long. Germline V lookup: CDR1 SGHTA, CDR2 FQGNSA. Full variable domain (remainder filled in from reference TRBV7-2 and TRBJ1-1): GAGVSQSPSNKVTEKGKDVELRCDPISGHTALYWYRQSLGQGLEFLIYFQGNSAPDKSGLPSDRFSAERTGGSVSTLTIQRTQQEDSAVYLCASSFSSVMDTEAFFGQGTRLTVV.

This clonotype was observed many times. V usage is TRBV20-1 and J usage is TRBJ2-5; D is undetermined. This CDR3 is built from 14 residues. Germline loops: CDR1 DFQATT, CDR2 SNEGSKA (reference sequence). Between the trimmed V and J ends, which lost 4 bases and 3 bases, there was a span of 15 bases. The chain's CDR3 is CSAIRMGAEETQYF. The CDR3 nucleotides read TGCAGTGCTATTCGAATGGGCGCGGAAGAGACCCAGTACTTC.

Concerning this clonotype: The CDR3 does not close with the conserved phenylalanine or tryptophan, likely indicating a read error. The gene calls are TRBV7-6 and TRBJ2-1, with D unclear. The CDR3 spans 17 residues. Looked up from germline, CDR1 is SGHVS and CDR2 is FNYEAQ. CDR3 nucleotides: TGTGCCAGCAGCTTAGCGTTCCTCGACGGCTGGTACAATCAGCAGTTCCTC. It translates to CASSLAFLDGWYNQQFL.